Following are 30 T cell receptor beta chains from one sample sequenced in a study of CD4+ T cells in melanoma. Profiled with immunoSEQ multiplex PCR; TCRdb holds only in-frame clones, not every one. Among roughly 190 clones, roughly 67% were seen once, and the ten largest hold 15% to 20%. Source material: cells sorted by PD-1 expression. These receptors were obtained from a human donor with melanoma.

The V gene is TRBV7-2, the J gene TRBJ1-2, with D perhaps matching TRBD1 (6 bases). With 1 base removed from V and 7 bases from J, the gap between germline ends came to 13 bases. The V gene's germline CDR1 is SGHTA and CDR2 FQGNSA. This CDR3 spans 14 amino acids. CDR3 sequence (DNA): TGTGCCAGCAGCTTAGAAGGGACAAGGGGTGGCTACACCTTC. It is translated as CASSLEGTRGGYTF.

The V gene is TRBV4-3, the J gene TRBJ2-2; D not resolved. The V and J ends lost 8 bases and 1 base respectively, with 8 bases between them. Germline V CDR1 and CDR2: LGHNA, YSLEER. The CDR3 is 13 amino acids. The CDR3 sequence: CASANRNTGELFF. CDR3 DNA: TGCGCCAGCGCGAACCGGAACACCGGGGAGCTGTTTTTT.

The chain couples TRBV10-3 to TRBJ2-3, with D possibly called TRBD1 or TRBD2 (5 bases each). The V gene's germline CDR1 is ENHRY and CDR2 SYGVKD. Trimming pared 3 bases from V and 9 bases from J, leaving 10 bases between. The CDR3 runs to 12 residues. The CDR3 sequence: CAISEGRDTQYF. The CDR3 bases are TGTGCCATCAGTGAAGGTCGGGACACGCAGTATTTT.

The CDR3 region has the DNA TGCGCCAGCAGCCCGAGACTAGCGGTATCTAGCACAGATACGCAGTATTTT. Protein product: CASSPRLAVSSTDTQYF. V usage is TRBV5-1 and J usage is TRBJ2-3, with TRBD2 matching over 9 bases. From germline, CDR1 is SGHRS and CDR2 YFSETQ. The CDR3 has 17 residues. V dropped 4 bases and J dropped 0; count of bases not matched to a gene: 9.

This chain joins TRBV28 and TRBJ2-7; perhaps D is TRBD1 or TRBD2 (5 bases each). CDR3 length: 16 residues. Germline CDR1 MDHEN, CDR2 SYDVKM. V was pared by 4 bases and J by 4 bases, with 20 bases between. The CDR3 sequence: CASSSSGTTLRYEQYF. CDR3 nucleotide sequence: TGTGCCAGCAGTTCCTCCGGGACCACACTGAGATACGAGCAGTACTTC.

The CDR3 loop is CASSKTGGKDTQYF. The CDR3 DNA follows: TGTGCCAGCAGCAAGACAGGGGGGAAAGATACGCAGTATTTT. The V call is TRBV4-2, the J call TRBJ2-3; TRBD1 matches at 9 bases. The germline V gene encodes CDR1 LGHNA and CDR2 YNFKEQ. V trimming: 5 bases; J trimming: 5 bases; junction bases outside the gene matches: 5. This CDR3 has 14 amino acids.

The chain employs TRBV4-3 and TRBJ2-1, with D maybe TRBD2 (6 bases). Trimming took off 0 bases at V and 6 bases at J, with 15 bases between the two ends. The CDR3 length is 16 residues. The V gene's germline CDR1 is LGHNA and CDR2 YSLEER. The CDR3 loop reads CASSQDDREKGNEQFF. Written as DNA, the CDR3 is TGCGCCAGCAGCCAAGACGATCGGGAGAAGGGCAATGAGCAGTTCTTC.

This clone has only a few counts. The chain uses TRBV7-3 and TRBJ1-5; D remains ambiguous. The CDR3 has 12 residues. Looked up from germline, CDR1 is SGHTA and CDR2 is FQGTGA. V gave up 5 bases and J gave up 7 bases, with 9 bases separating them. In DNA form, the CDR3 reads TGTGCCAGCAGCGCGGTGCGGCAGCCCCAGCATTTT. It is translated as CASSAVRQPQHF.

The V and J genes are TRBV5-4 and TRBJ2-7; D unclear. The CDR3 contains 13 residues. V lost 1 base to trimming and J lost 2 bases, with 7 bases between them. The germline V gene encodes CDR1 SGHNT and CDR2 YYREEE (reference sequence). CDR3 in DNA: TGTGCCAGCAGCTTGCATAATACCTACGAGCAGTACTTC. Translation gives CASSLHNTYEQYF. The full variable domain, rest sourced from reference TRBV5-4 and TRBJ2-7, is ETGVTQSPTHLIKTRGQQVTLRCSSQSGHNTVSWYQQALGQGPQFIFQYYREEENGRGNFPPRFSGLQFPNYSSELNVNALELDDSALYLCASSLHNTYEQYFGPGTRLTVT.

The rearrangement uses TRBV9 and TRBJ1-3; D not certain. Per germline, CDR1 SGDLS and CDR2 YYNGEE. This CDR3 region has 17 residues. V gave up 4 bases and J gave up 0 bases, with 17 bases separating them. The CDR3 DNA sequence: TGTGCCAGCAGCCCCCGGTTGGGCCCCCGCTCTGGAAACACCATATATTTT. Translation: CASSPRLGPRSGNTIYF. Drawing the rest from reference TRBV9 and TRBJ1-3, the complete variable domain is DSGVTQTPKHLITATGQRVTLRCSPRSGDLSVYWYQQSLDQGLQFLIQYYNGEERAKGNILERFSAQQFPDLHSELNLSSLELGDSALYFCASSPRLGPRSGNTIYFGEGSWLTVV.

The chain couples TRBV5-4 to TRBJ2-1, with 14 bases that match TRBD2. Trimming took 5 bases from V and 8 from J; bases not matched to a gene: 6. CDR1 and CDR2 (germline): SGHNT, YYREEE (reference sequence). The CDR3 runs 15 residues. CDR3 DNA sequence: TGTGCCAGCAGTACCGGGACTAGCGGGAGCGATGAGCAGTTCTTC. Translation gives CASSTGTSGSDEQFF. Filled out from reference TRBV5-4 and TRBJ2-1, the complete variable domain reads ETGVTQSPTHLIKTRGQQVTLRCSSQSGHNTVSWYQQALGQGPQFIFQYYREEENGRGNFPPRFSGLQFPNYSSELNVNALELDDSALYLCASSTGTSGSDEQFFGPGTRLTVL.

The chain combines TRBV29-1 with TRBJ2-3; TRBD2 might be the D (6 bases). This CDR3 spans 15 amino acids. Germline assignment: CDR1 SQVTM and CDR2 ANQGSEA. V lost 6 bases and J lost 0, with 16 bases in between. The CDR3 DNA reads as TGCAGCGTCGTCGGGGAGGCGAGGAGCACAGATACGCAGTATTTT. Amino acid sequence: CSVVGEARSTDTQYF.

The chain recombines TRBV19 with TRBJ1-1; D unresolved. V lost 5 bases to trimming and J lost 6 bases, with 13 bases between them. This CDR3 is built from 13 residues. In germline, CDR1 is LNHDA, CDR2 SQIVND (reference sequence). The CDR3 DNA reads TGTGCCAGTAGTCTAGCTGCTCGGTCTGAAGCTTTCTTT. Translating it yields CASSLAARSEAFF.

The CDR3 sequence is CASSDRVLQSRANVLTF. In nucleotides, the CDR3 is TGTGCCAGCAGTGACAGAGTGCTACAAAGTCGGGCCAACGTCCTGACTTTC. The chain is built from TRBV6-7 and TRBJ2-6; maybe TRBD1 (5 bases). TRBV6-7 is reported as an ORF; its role is uncertain. Trimming pared 5 bases from V and 5 bases from J, leaving 19 bases between. The CDR3 consists of 17 residues.

This sequence joins TRBV11-2 and TRBJ2-2; no clear D gene. The CDR3 is 12 amino acids. Germline-derived CDR1 and CDR2 are SGHAT and FQNNGV. V was cut by 4 bases and J by 7 bases, with 7 bases left in between. The CDR3 sequence is CASSSDLGELFF. The DNA for the CDR3 is TGTGCCAGCAGCTCGGACCTCGGGGAGCTGTTTTTT.

This clone was observed a handful of times. This rearrangement joins TRBV20-1 to TRBJ2-5, with D uncertain. This CDR3 is built from 10 residues. V lost 5 bases and J 3 bases, leaving 4 bases between the germline ends. Germline assignment: CDR1 DFQATT and CDR2 SNEGSKA (reference sequence). CDR3 region: CSAFEETQYF. The CDR3 DNA sequence: TGCAGTGCTTTCGAAGAGACCCAGTACTTC.

The sample holds a few counts of this clone. The genes are TRBV19 and TRBJ1-2, with D uncertain. Germline values: CDR1 LNHDA, CDR2 SQIVND (reference sequence). This CDR3 region has 14 residues. V dropped 0 bases and J dropped 8 bases, with 13 bases sitting between them. The CDR3 loop is CASSIDVGVYGYTF. The CDR3 DNA reads as TGTGCCAGTAGTATAGATGTGGGAGTTTACGGCTACACCTTC.

The rearrangement uses TRBV7-2 and TRBJ2-2; 7 nucleotides align to TRBD2. The ends lost 5 bases at V and 4 bases at J; junction bases unmatched: 7. CDR1 is SGHTA, CDR2 FQGNSA, per germline. This CDR3 contains 15 residues. CDR3 in DNA: TGTGCCAGCAGCCCGGGAGGAGCGGGCACCGGGGAGCTGTTTTTT. It yields the protein CASSPGGAGTGELFF.

The V gene is TRBV7-3, the J gene TRBJ2-5; D may match TRBD1 or TRBD2 (7 bases each). The CDR3 runs 15 residues. V was trimmed by 8 bases and J by 2 bases, leaving 18 bases between them. Germline CDR1 is SGHTA and CDR2 is FQGTGA. The CDR3 reads CASAQQGGGQETQYF. CDR3 coding DNA: TGTGCCAGCGCCCAGCAGGGGGGGGGACAAGAGACCCAGTACTTC.

Worth noting for this clone: The sample contains more than one DNA sequence encoding this CDR3. CDR3 DNA: TGTGCCAGCAGCTTAGGAGGATTGGCATACAATGAGCAGTTCTTC. It encodes CASSLGGLAYNEQFF. V usage is TRBV11-2 and J usage is TRBJ2-1; unclear D gene. Germline V gene sequence: CDR1 SGHAT, CDR2 FQNNGV. The CDR3 is made up of 15 amino acids. The V gene lost 1 base and the J gene lost 4 bases, with 11 bases spanning the gap.

The V call is TRBV18, the J call TRBJ2-2; TRBD1 aligns across 12 bases. This CDR3 contains 16 residues. Trimming at V came to 3 bases and at J to 5 bases, leaving 4 bases not matched to a gene. CDR1 and CDR2 from the germline V gene are KGHSH and LQKENI. The CDR3 DNA is TGTGCCAGCTCACCGGGACAGGGGGCGAGGACCGGGGAGCTGTTTTTT. Amino acids: CASSPGQGARTGELFF.

The rearrangement links TRBV6-5 to TRBJ2-7, with D maybe TRBD2 (6 bases). The V gene lost 5 bases and the J gene lost 7 bases, with 12 bases spanning the gap. CDR1 and CDR2 (germline): MNHEY, SVGAGI. There are 12 residues in the CDR3. CDR3 nucleotide sequence: TGTGCCAGCAGTCCGAGGGCGGGGGAGCAGTACTTC. This encodes CASSPRAGEQYF.

This clone came up once. The genes are TRBV15 and TRBJ2-1; D is uncertain. This CDR3 contains 14 residues. Trimming shortened V by 1 base and J by 2 bases, and 6 bases separated the two germline ends. The V gene's germline CDR1 is LNHNV and CDR2 YYDKDF (reference sequence). The CDR3 region has the DNA TGTGCCACCAGCAGAGGTAACACCTACAATGAGCAGTTCTTC. Its protein is CATSRGNTYNEQFF.

This chain connects TRBV7-2 to TRBJ2-3; TRBD2 aligns across 9 bases. Germline V lookup: CDR1 SGHTA, CDR2 FQGNSA. V was pared by 5 bases and J by 8 bases, with 2 bases of the junction left unmatched. The CDR3 loop spans 12 amino acids. The CDR3 DNA sequence: TGTGCCAGCAGCCCAGCGGGAGGTACGCAGTATTTT. Its protein product is CASSPAGGTQYF.

The chain employs TRBV11-2 and TRBJ2-7; D may be TRBD1 (5 bases). From germline, CDR1 is SGHAT and CDR2 FQNNGV. Trimming left V 1 base short and J 0 bases short, with 16 bases between. The CDR3 consists of 17 residues. The CDR3 here is CASSLGLYKGLSYEQYF. DNA for the CDR3: TGTGCCAGCAGCTTAGGCCTGTATAAGGGGCTCTCCTACGAGCAGTACTTC.

This chain uses TRBV4-1 with TRBJ2-5; 8 bases are shared with TRBD2. The CDR3 covers 16 residues. Germline V gives CDR1 MGHRA, CDR2 YSYEKL. After removal of 1 base from V and 6 bases from J, the junction contained 10 bases not matched to a gene. CDR3 bases: TGCGCCAGCAGCCAAGCACCCAGCGGGGGTCCGAAGACCCAGTACTTC. This sequence encodes CASSQAPSGGPKTQYF.

This sequence joins TRBV7-9 and TRBJ2-1; 11 bases match TRBD2. The germline V gene encodes CDR1 SEHNR and CDR2 FQNEAQ (reference sequence). This CDR3 has 16 amino acids. J was trimmed by 4 bases and V by 6 bases; bases with no gene match: 8. CDR3 nucleotides: TGTGCCAGCAGAACTAGCGGGAGCACTAGTTACAATGAGCAGTTCTTC. This translates into CASRTSGSTSYNEQFF.

This chain joins TRBV29-1 and TRBJ1-2; perhaps TRBD1 as D (5 bases). The CDR3 extends over 14 amino acids. Germline loops: CDR1 SQVTM, CDR2 ANQGSEA. V was pared by 6 bases and J by 3 bases, with 17 bases between. The CDR3, as DNA: TGCAGCGTCTCCGGGACCTCGATGTACTATGGCTACACCTTC. Amino acid sequence: CSVSGTSMYYGYTF.

In its sample, this clone was seen a few times. CDR3: CASGLASGANTGELFF. For the CDR3, the DNA is TGTGCTAGTGGTTTGGCTAGCGGGGCGAACACCGGGGAGCTGTTTTTT. V gene TRBV12-5 combines with J gene TRBJ2-2, with 9 bases fitting TRBD2. Looked up from germline, CDR1 is LGHNT and CDR2 is FRNRAP. The CDR3 spans 16 residues. Unmatched junction bases numbered 0, after V lost 1 base and J lost 0 bases. Looking up the rest from reference TRBV12-5 and TRBJ2-2 gives the full variable domain: DARVTQTPRHKVTEMGQEVTMRCQPILGHNTVFWYRQTMMQGLELLAYFRNRAPLDDSGMPKDRFSAEMPDATLATLKIQPSEPRDSAVYFCASGLASGANTGELFFGEGSRLTVL.

CDR3 protein: CASSQGSRDRDEKLFF. The DNA of the CDR3 is TGTGCCAGCAGCCAAGGGTCCCGGGACAGGGATGAAAAACTGTTTTTT. The chain recombines TRBV4-2 with TRBJ1-4; the match to TRBD1 covers 9 bases. V trimming: 1 base; J trimming: 6 bases; junction bases outside the gene matches: 6. Germline CDR1 LGHNA, CDR2 YNFKEQ. The CDR3 is 16 residues long.